Presented here are 18 T cell receptor beta chains from one specimen sequenced in a study of blood T cells in healthy people across ages. It was with a sample-barcoded 5' primer and a J-beta primer mix that a second PCR of roughly 7 to 12 cycles was run. TCRdb called the 5' RACE reads again in MiXCR, with one record for every CDR3 protein. The top ten hold over 9% of the sample, which has fewer than 2,000,000 distinct CDR3 sequences, around 36% seen once. Specimen: blood. These receptors originate from a woman under 40 in good health.

This clonotype was seen a handful of times. J is TRBJ1-2 and V is TRBV7-9; D gene uncertain. Germline V gene lookup returns CDR1 SEHNR and CDR2 FQNEAQ (reference sequence). The CDR3 is 12 amino acids. Trimming pared 7 bases from V and 3 bases from J, leaving 9 bases between. CDR3 region: CASTGSDYGYTF. The CDR3 DNA is TGTGCCAGCACGGGGAGCGACTATGGCTACACCTTC.

The sample holds a few counts of this clonotype. The chain is built from TRBV20-1 and TRBJ2-1; no reliable D call. CDR1 is DFQATT and CDR2 is SNEGSKA in the germline V gene (reference sequence). The CDR3 consists of 15 residues. The V gene lost 4 bases and the J gene lost 8 bases, with 21 bases spanning the gap. CDR3 DNA: TGCAGTGCTACACCTCCCGGGTACGGCGTGGATGAGCAGTTCTTC. Protein sequence: CSATPPGYGVDEQFF.

This clonotype has a count of ten or more. The rearrangement links TRBV6-6 to TRBJ1-2; 10 positions agree with TRBD1. Germline loops: CDR1 MNHNY, CDR2 SVGAGI (reference sequence). With V trimmed by 2 bases and J by 7 bases, 4 bases remained unmatched. This CDR3 spans 14 amino acids. CDR3 residues: CASSYRTGGSGYTF. The CDR3 nucleotides are TGTGCCAGCAGTTACAGGACAGGGGGTAGTGGCTACACCTTC.

The chain joins TRBV10-3 to TRBJ2-3; 9 bases fit TRBD2. The V gene's germline CDR1 is ENHRY and CDR2 SYGVKD. V shed 10 bases, J shed 4 bases, and the junction held 6 bases outside the gene matches. The CDR3 consists of 13 residues. Here the CDR3 reads CASEREDSDTQYF. As DNA, the CDR3 is TGTGCCAGCGAGCGGGAGGACTCAGATACGCAGTATTTT.

The chain joins TRBV20-1 to TRBJ2-5; D ambiguous. The end of the DNA aligns better with TRBJ2-7, so the J call may be wrong. Germline V gene lookup returns CDR1 DFQATT and CDR2 SNEGSKA (reference sequence). The CDR3 length is 15 residues. CDR3 DNA: TGCAGTGCTACCCCGGTCAGCCTTTTCTCCTACGAGCAGTACTTC. It specifies CSATPVSLFSYEQYF.

In its sample, this clonotype was seen a few times. The chain links TRBV7-2 to TRBJ2-1, with D unresolved. CDR3 length equals 14 residues. Germline CDR1 reads SGHTA; CDR2 reads FQGNSA. V was pared by 8 bases and J by 1 base, with 12 bases between. CDR3 bases: TGTGCCAGCGGGCCCAGTCGGTCCTACAATGAGCAGTTCTTC. This gives the protein CASGPSRSYNEQFF. The full variable domain, its missing parts supplied by reference TRBV7-2 and TRBJ2-1, is GAGVSQSPSNKVTEKGKDVELRCDPISGHTALYWYRQSLGQGLEFLIYFQGNSAPDKSGLPSDRFSAERTGGSVSTLTIQRTQQEDSAVYLCASGPSRSYNEQFFGPGTRLTVL.

The chain couples TRBV20-1 to TRBJ1-2; D gene uncertain. The germline CDR1 and CDR2 sequences are DFQATT and SNEGSKA (reference sequence). The CDR3 loop spans 12 amino acids. V lost 6 bases to trimming and J lost 4 bases, with 12 bases between them. The CDR3 here is CSARLAGYGYTF. The CDR3 DNA sequence: TGCAGTGCCCGTTTGGCAGGCTATGGCTACACCTTC.

This clonotype was observed a few times. This chain uses TRBV2 with TRBJ2-1, with D unclear. This CDR3 has 13 residues. The V and J ends lost 4 bases and 4 bases respectively, with 8 bases between them. Germline V gene sequence: CDR1 SNHLY, CDR2 FYNNEI. The CDR3 DNA reads TGTGCCAGCAGTGGCTTTCCGTACAATGAGCAGTTCTTC. Protein product: CASSGFPYNEQFF.

This rearrangement joins TRBV4-2 to TRBJ2-1; 8 bases line up with TRBD2. With V trimmed by 3 bases and J by 3 bases, 7 bases remained unmatched. This CDR3 has 16 residues. In germline, CDR1 is LGHNA, CDR2 YNFKEQ. CDR3 DNA: TGTGCCAGCAGCCAGGAGGCGACTAGCGTCTACAATGAGCAGTTCTTC. It specifies CASSQEATSVYNEQFF.

The chain joins TRBV24-1 to TRBJ2-1; possibly TRBD2 for D (6 bases). The ends were cut back, 6 bases at V and 7 bases at J, with 21 bases in the middle. The CDR3 is made up of 16 amino acids. Germline V gives CDR1 KGHDR, CDR2 SFDVKD. The CDR3, as DNA: TGTGCCACCAGTCCCGCCGGGACTCAGGGTTGGAATGAGCAGTTCTTC. As protein: CATSPAGTQGWNEQFF.

Turning to this clonotype: Being one base from a much bigger clone, this may be a read error. The V gene is TRBV4-1, the J gene TRBJ2-5, with D unclear. This CDR3 spans 15 amino acids. CDR1 is MGHRA, CDR2 YSYEKL, per germline. Deletions cut 3 bases from V and 4 bases from J, with 15 bases between. The CDR3 DNA reads TGCGCCAGCAGCCACCGACGGTCGGGCATAGAGACCCAGTACTTC. Its translation: CASSHRRSGIETQYF.

There are a few counts of this clonotype. This clone may be a read error of a much larger clone one base away. The chain uses TRBV10-3 and TRBJ1-4, with no clear D. This CDR3 region has 13 residues. Germline V gene data show CDR1 as ENHRY and CDR2 as SYGVKD. CDR3 in amino acids: CAISEIAAEKRFF. The CDR3 coding sequence is TGTGCCATCAGTGAGATCGCGGCCGAAAAACGGTTTTTT.

This sequence joins TRBV20-1 and TRBJ2-5, with D perhaps matching TRBD2 (7 bases). The J call may be wrong; the DNA end is better matched by TRBJ2-7. This CDR3 is built from 15 residues. From germline, CDR1 is DFQATT and CDR2 SNEGSKA (reference sequence). CDR3 protein: CSAKGGGGPYSEQYF. In DNA, the CDR3 is TGCAGTGCCAAAGGGGGGGGAGGGCCGTATTCCGAGCAGTACTTC.

This chain joins TRBV2 and TRBJ2-5; no clear D. Germline-derived CDR1 and CDR2 are SNHLY and FYNNEI. The CDR3 has 13 amino acids. The V gene lost 4 bases and the J gene lost 7 bases, with 13 bases spanning the gap. As DNA, the CDR3 is TGTGCCAGCAGTGCAACTGATGCGCCGACCCAGTACTTC. It yields the protein CASSATDAPTQYF.

This clonotype was counted a few times. Written as DNA, the CDR3 is TGCAGCGTTGAATTAGCGGTGAGCTCCTACAATGAGCAGTTCTTC. It yields the protein CSVELAVSSYNEQFF. The V gene is TRBV29-1, the J gene TRBJ2-1; possible D gene TRBD2, 6 bases. Trimming left V 2 bases short and J 0 bases short, with 11 bases between. The CDR3 sequence is 15 residues long. Germline values: CDR1 SQVTM, CDR2 ANQGSEA.

This clonotype was detected only a few times. The CDR3 DNA reads TGTGCCAGCAGCCAAGATTGGGCAGCTGGGGCCAACGTCCTGACTTTC. Its protein product is CASSQDWAAGANVLTF. The chain couples TRBV4-2 to TRBJ2-6; D is unresolved. Germline V gene sequence: CDR1 LGHNA, CDR2 YNFKEQ. This CDR3 spans 16 amino acids. V gave up 0 bases and J gave up 2 bases, with 8 bases separating them.

There are a few counts of this clonotype. The gene calls are TRBV6-2 or TRBV6-3 and TRBJ1-1, with 7 bases fitting TRBD1. Germline values: CDR1 MNHEY, CDR2 SVGEGT. Losses at the gene ends were 6 bases for V and 5 bases for J; bases not matched to a gene: 12. The CDR3 is 15 residues long. The CDR3 loop reads CASSVKSGGKTEAFF. In nucleotides, the CDR3 is TGTGCCAGCAGCGTGAAATCAGGGGGTAAAACTGAAGCTTTCTTT.

The chain has TRBV28 and TRBJ2-2; D possibly corresponds to TRBD1 (6 bases). Trimming took 3 bases from V and 3 from J, leaving 11 bases between them. The CDR3 contains 15 residues. Germline V gene data show CDR1 as MDHEN and CDR2 as SYDVKM. The CDR3 DNA sequence: TGTGCCAGCAGTTTTCGGGCAGGGGACACCGGGGAGCTGTTTTTT. Residues: CASSFRAGDTGELFF. Combining the CDR3 with reference TRBV28 and TRBJ2-2 gives the whole variable domain DVKVTQSSRYLVKRTGEKVFLECVQDMDHENMFWYRQDPGLGLRLIYFSYDVKMKEKGDIPEGYSVSREKKERFSLILESASTNQTSMYLCASSFRAGDTGELFFGEGSRLTVL.